The 23 T cell receptor beta chains below come from one sample, sequenced in a study of regulatory T cells in long-lasting Graves disease. HTBI primers from iRepertoire and Arm-PCR of CDR3 regions yielded the TCR beta libraries. In TCRdb, the multiplex PCR reads were re-called with MiXCR into one record per CDR3 protein. The table shows about 500,000 distinct CDR3 sequences, with more than 10% occurring only once. The time point here: newly diagnosed GD, antithyroid drugs for less than 3 months. Making the TCR library involved RNA that had been extracted from PBMCs. These records were also assigned to another study, of T cells in Graves' hyperthyroidism and ophthalmopathy.

Sample: peripheral blood mononuclear cells (PBMCs), taken at new diagnosis, from a patient treated with antithyroid drugs. Receptors originate from a woman under 40 with Graves disease.

This clonotype was recorded at least ten times. V and J are TRBV5-6 and TRBJ2-4; 10 nucleotides agree with TRBD1. Germline CDR1 reads SGHDT; CDR2 reads YYEEEE. With V trimmed by 4 bases and J by 5 bases, 9 bases remained unmatched. This CDR3 has 16 amino acids. As DNA, the CDR3 is TGTGCCAGCAGCCCGGAAGAGACAGGGGGCGAAAACATTCAGTACTTC. Translating gives CASSPEETGGENIQYF. Drawing the rest from reference TRBV5-6 and TRBJ2-4, the complete variable domain is DAGVTQSPTHLIKTRGQQVTLRCSPKSGHDTVSWYQQALGQGPQFIFQYYEEEERQRGNFPDRFSGHQFPNYSSELNVNALLLGDSALYLCASSPEETGGENIQYFGAGTRLSVL.

This CDR3 reads CASTRRTVGTDTQYF. In nucleotides, the CDR3 is TGTGCCAGCACTCGTAGGACGGTCGGCACAGATACGCAGTATTTT. This chain uses TRBV27 with TRBJ2-3; D not certain. Trimming cost V 7 bases and J 1 base, with 15 bases left between them. The germline V gene encodes CDR1 MNHEY and CDR2 SMNVEV (reference sequence). This CDR3 region has 15 residues.

This clonotype has ten or more counts. The chain uses TRBV7-9 and TRBJ1-1, with D perhaps TRBD1 (5 bases). The germline V gene encodes CDR1 SEHNR and CDR2 FQNEAQ (reference sequence). This CDR3 has 13 residues. V lost 3 bases and J 1 base, leaving 6 bases between the germline ends. CDR3 protein: CASSFQGNTEAFF. The CDR3 nucleotides are TGTGCCAGCAGCTTCCAGGGGAACACTGAAGCTTTCTTT.

The table lists this clonotype with many counts. The V call is TRBV2, the J call TRBJ1-1; D is undetermined. Deletions cut 6 bases from V and 0 bases from J, with 5 bases between. CDR3 size: 12 residues. Germline V gene lookup returns CDR1 SNHLY and CDR2 FYNNEI. CDR3 amino acids: CASRLMNTEAFF. CDR3 nucleotides: TGTGCCAGCAGGCTCATGAACACTGAAGCTTTCTTT.

This clonotype occurred many times. The chain has TRBV12-3 or TRBV12-4 and TRBJ1-3; unclear D gene. The V and J ends lost 3 bases and 4 bases respectively, with 10 bases between them. The CDR3 sequence is 14 residues long. This CDR3 is CASSFTRGGNTIYF. In DNA, the CDR3 is TGTGCCAGCAGTTTTACCAGAGGAGGAAACACCATATATTTT.

In this sample, this clonotype turned up many times. Being one base from a much bigger clone, this may be a read error. J is TRBJ1-6 and V is TRBV11-2; D gene uncertain. Per the germline V gene, CDR1 is SGHAT and CDR2 is FQNNGV. This CDR3 has 15 amino acids. V dropped 0 bases and J dropped 6 bases, with 9 bases sitting between them. This CDR3 is CASSLDQKTNSPLHF. The DNA of the CDR3 is TGTGCCAGCAGCTTAGATCAGAAAACTAATTCACCCCTCCACTTT. The full variable domain, rest sourced from reference TRBV11-2 and TRBJ1-6, is EAGVAQSPRYKIIEKRQSVAFWCNPISGHATLYWYQQILGQGPKLLIQFQNNGVVDDSQLPKDRFSAERLKGVDSTLKIQPAKLEDSAVYLCASSLDQKTNSPLHFGNGTRLTVT.

The V and J genes are TRBV9 and TRBJ2-5, with D perhaps given as TRBD1 or TRBD2 (5 bases each). The CDR3 spans 15 residues. Germline V CDR1 and CDR2: SGDLS, YYNGEE. With 6 bases removed from V and 1 base from J, the gap between germline ends came to 16 bases. In DNA, the CDR3 is TGTGCCAGCACCCGGAACGGGGCCTTCCAAGAGACCCAGTACTTC. Translating it yields CASTRNGAFQETQYF.

The V gene is TRBV9, the J gene TRBJ2-7; D gene unclear. V lost 7 bases, J lost 6 bases, and 17 bases lay in between. Germline V gene data show CDR1 as SGDLS and CDR2 as YYNGEE. There are 13 residues in the CDR3. Here the CDR3 DNA reads TGTGCCAGCGGCCCCCCTAGATCGACCGAGCAGTACTTC. It is translated as CASGPPRSTEQYF.

In this sample, this clonotype turned up a few times. The J gene is TRBJ2-7, the V gene TRBV28; D call uncertain. Trimming left V 4 bases short and J 2 bases short, with 9 bases between. This CDR3 region has 13 residues. Germline values: CDR1 MDHEN, CDR2 SYDVKM. The CDR3 sequence: CASSYIPTYEQYF. As DNA, the CDR3 is TGTGCCAGCAGTTACATACCTACCTACGAGCAGTACTTC.

The V call is TRBV15, the J call TRBJ1-1; no firm D call. The V gene lost 4 bases and the J gene lost 1 base, with 7 bases spanning the gap. The CDR3 has 13 amino acids. Germline CDR1 is LNHNV and CDR2 is YYDKDF (reference sequence). The CDR3 DNA sequence: TGTGCCACCAGCACCGGAGCGAACACTGAAGCTTTCTTT. It codes for CATSTGANTEAFF.

As DNA, the CDR3 is TGTGCCACCAGTGATTGGGGGACAGGATACAATGAGCAGTTCTTC. Translation gives CATSDWGTGYNEQFF. The V call is TRBV24-1, the J call TRBJ2-1, with TRBD1 matching over 8 bases. J gave up 4 bases and V 2 bases, and 3 bases lay outside the gene matches. The CDR3 loop spans 15 amino acids. Germline V gene data show CDR1 as KGHDR and CDR2 as SFDVKD.

This clonotype was observed many times. This chain joins TRBV5-1 and TRBJ2-1, with 8 bases fitting TRBD2. V dropped 1 base and J dropped 4; count of bases not matched to a gene: 7. In germline, CDR1 is SGHRS, CDR2 YFSETQ. The CDR3 is made up of 16 amino acids. CDR3 in DNA: TGCGCCAGCAGCTTGACCAGCGGGAGAGCTTACAATGAGCAGTTCTTC. This translates into CASSLTSGRAYNEQFF.

The table lists this clonotype with many counts. This chain links TRBV2 with TRBJ2-6; possibly TRBD2 for D (6 bases). This CDR3 comprises 16 residues. Trimming pared 5 bases from V and 1 base from J, leaving 12 bases between. Germline V gives CDR1 SNHLY, CDR2 FYNNEI. This chain's CDR3 is CASSLRRGSGANVLTF. The CDR3, as DNA: TGTGCCAGCAGTCTCCGACGGGGGTCTGGGGCCAACGTCCTGACTTTC.

The chain recombines TRBV7-2 with TRBJ1-4; unclear D gene. The CDR3 has 16 residues. Trimming removed 5 bases from V and 6 bases from J, with 19 bases in between. Per germline, CDR1 SGHTA and CDR2 FQGNSA. The chain's CDR3 is CASSPWAPRGHEKLFF. CDR3 coding DNA: TGTGCCAGCAGCCCCTGGGCTCCGCGCGGGCATGAAAAACTGTTTTTT.

Comments on this clonotype: This could be a read error, since a much larger clone is one nucleotide away. The V and J genes are TRBV6-2 or TRBV6-3 and TRBJ1-1; D gene ambiguous. Between the trimmed V and J ends, which lost 2 bases and 1 base, there was a span of 5 bases. Germline CDR1 MNHEY, CDR2 SVGEGT. The CDR3 totals 13 residues. The CDR3 sequence is CASSYGENTEAFF. The CDR3 region has the DNA TGTGCCAGCAGTTACGGAGAGAACACTGAAGCTTTCTTT.

This clonotype was counted at least ten times. The rearrangement links TRBV11-3 to TRBJ1-3, with no clear D. The germline V gene has CDR1 SGHNT and CDR2 YENEEA. V lost 4 bases, J lost 16 bases, and 20 bases lay in between. The length of the CDR3 is 13 residues. This chain's CDR3 is CASSYYSGNTTYF. The CDR3 DNA sequence: TGTGCCAGCAGCTATTACTCTGGAAACACCACGTATTTT.

The sample holds many counts of this clonotype. The J gene is TRBJ2-1, the V gene TRBV7-9; D might be TRBD1 or TRBD2, each matching 5 bases. CDR1 is SEHNR and CDR2 is FQNEAQ in the germline V gene (reference sequence). The CDR3 runs 16 residues. V shed 6 bases and J shed 5 bases, with 20 bases lying between them. In DNA form, the CDR3 reads TGTGCCAGCAGGCCTGTGGTCGGGGCGCGGGACAATGAGCAGTTCTTC. Encoded protein: CASRPVVGARDNEQFF.

The chain recombines TRBV20-1 with TRBJ1-1; D not certain. The CDR3 length is 13 residues. The V end was cut by 1 base, the J end by 2 bases, with 8 bases between. Germline values: CDR1 DFQATT, CDR2 SNEGSKA (reference sequence). The CDR3 sequence is CSARVDTNTEAFF. In DNA form, the CDR3 reads TGCAGTGCTAGAGTCGACACCAACACTGAAGCTTTCTTT.

This clonotype was detected only a few times. This chain uses TRBV6-2 or TRBV6-3 with TRBJ2-7; 9 nucleotides align to TRBD2. Germline CDR1 reads MNHEY; CDR2 reads SVGEGT. The CDR3 totals 15 residues. The V segment lost 2 bases and the J segment 3 bases; nucleotides outside the gene matches: 5. CDR3 sequence (DNA): TGTGCCAGCAGTTACGGGGCTAGCGGGAACTACGAGCAGTACTTC. Translating it yields CASSYGASGNYEQYF.

This clonotype has a count of ten or more. The V and J genes are TRBV7-8 and TRBJ1-5; perhaps TRBD1 as D (6 bases). There are 15 residues in the CDR3. Between the trimmed V and J ends, which lost 2 bases and 3 bases, there was a span of 11 bases. Germline CDR1 and CDR2: SGHVS and FQNEAQ. The CDR3 DNA reads TGTGCCAGCAGCTTAAGAACAGGGACCAATCAGCCCCAGCATTTT. It is translated as CASSLRTGTNQPQHF.

This clonotype was seen at least ten times. V gene TRBV6-2 or TRBV6-3 combines with J gene TRBJ2-3; the match to TRBD2 covers 7 bases. V lost 6 bases to trimming and J lost 6 bases; unmatched junction nucleotides: 9. The CDR3 contains 14 residues. Germline CDR1 reads MNHEY; CDR2 reads SVGEGT. The CDR3 DNA sequence: TGTGCCAGCAGCGTGGGAGGGCCGGCGGATACGCAGTATTTT. The encoded protein is CASSVGGPADTQYF.

This clonotype was detected only a few times. This chain uses TRBV7-9 with TRBJ2-7, with a weak D call TRBD2 (5 bases). Germline assignment: CDR1 SEHNR and CDR2 FQNEAQ (reference sequence). The CDR3 length is 17 residues. V dropped 7 bases and J dropped 3 bases, with 25 bases sitting between them. DNA of the CDR3: TGTGCCAGCACCCCGCCCCAAGGGTCAGCCGAGGGCTACGAGCAGTACTTC. This gives the protein CASTPPQGSAEGYEQYF. The complete variable domain, with remaining parts taken from reference TRBV7-9 and TRBJ2-7, reads DTGVSQNPRHKITKRGQNVTFRCDPISEHNRLYWYRQTLGQGPEFLTYFQNEAQLEKSRLLSDRFSAERPKGSFSTLEIQRTEQGDSAMYLCASTPPQGSAEGYEQYFGPGTRLTVT.

The rearrangement uses TRBV19 and TRBJ1-3; D not certain. This CDR3 has 13 amino acids. Germline V lookup: CDR1 LNHDA, CDR2 SQIVND (reference sequence). The ends were cut back, 7 bases at V and 0 bases at J, with 7 bases in the middle. The CDR3 sequence: CASKRNSGNTIYF. CDR3 nucleotide sequence: TGTGCCAGTAAACGGAACTCTGGAAACACCATATATTTT.